These T cell receptor beta chains were read from a single sample in a study of PD-1 blockade in classical Hodgkin lymphoma. Data came from immunoSEQ multiplex PCR; TCRdb stores just in-frame clones and leaves some out. Of some 2,700 clones detected, around 70% appear once; the ten largest clones hold roughly 70%. The sequencing here drew on CD8+ T cells from blood, taken at baseline. Every receptor here comes from a human donor with classical Hodgkin lymphoma. Each CDR3 is given with its conserved first and last residue. Each record gives: D gene, clone size, J gene, V gene, CDR3 protein, CDR3 DNA. D genes are given only for firm matches. Clone size is not always given. Where it is, it says once, few, many or a class for expanded clones.

. medium-sized TRBJ1-1 TRBV12-5 CASGLTANTEAFF TGTGCTAGTGGGTTGACAGCGAACACTGAAGCTTTCTTT
. . TRBJ1-1 TRBV15 CATSRDRGMNTEAFF TGTGCCACCAGCAGAGATCGGGGGATGAACACTGAAGCTTTCTTT
. . TRBJ2-1 TRBV2 CASMEGRDLYNEQFF TGTGCCAGCATGGAGGGGAGAGATCTCTACAATGAGCAGTTCTTC
TRBD1 . TRBJ1-2 TRBV29-1 CSGWTGGIYGYTF TGCAGCGGGTGGACAGGGGGCATCTATGGCTACACCTTC
TRBD2 . TRBJ2-1 TRBV5-1 CASAREGDNEQFF TGCGCCAGCGCCCGGGAGGGAGACAATGAGCAGTTCTTC
. . TRBJ2-1 TRBV5-6 CASSRYSRDEQFF TGTGCCAGCAGCCGATACTCTAGAGATGAGCAGTTCTTC
TRBD1 . TRBJ1-1 TRBV7-9 CASSFPTGTGGTEAFF TGTGCCAGCAGCTTCCCTACCGGGACAGGGGGCACTGAAGCTTTCTTT
. . TRBJ2-2 TRBV5-4 CASSLDLDANTGELFF TGTGCCAGCAGCTTGGACCTAGACGCGAACACCGGGGAGCTGTTTTTT
TRBD2 . TRBJ2-2 TRBV7-6 CASSMRGKVTGELFF TGTGCCAGCAGCATGCGGGGGAAGGTCACCGGGGAGCTGTTTTTT
. . TRBJ2-2 TRBV7-2 CASSLGWGAGELFF TGTGCCAGCAGCTTAGGTTGGGGGGCCGGGGAGCTGTTTTTT
TRBD2 once TRBJ2-5 TRBV7-2 CASSSLGAGGQETQYF TGTGCCAGCAGCTCCCTGGGCGCGGGGGGGCAAGAGACCCAGTACTTC
. . TRBJ1-1 TRBV4-2 CASSPEGRTEAFF TGTGCCAGCAGCCCCGAGGGACGCACTGAAGCTTTCTTT
. . TRBJ2-7 TRBV30 CAWRGTSIYEQYF TGTGCCTGGAGGGGGACATCCATCTACGAGCAGTACTTC
. . TRBJ1-5 TRBV9 CASSPDDTFGNQPQHF TGTGCCAGCAGCCCAGACGACACCTTTGGCAATCAGCCCCAGCATTTT
. . TRBJ1-2 TRBV7-2 CASSGRSSGYTF TGTGCCAGCAGCGGACGGAGCAGCGGCTACACCTTC
. once TRBJ1-1 TRBV5-5 CASSSSPGPEAFF TGTGCCAGCAGCTCGTCCCCCGGCCCTGAAGCTTTCTTT
TRBD1 . TRBJ1-2 TRBV11-3 CASSWGTGSNYGYTF TGTGCCAGCAGCTGGGGGACAGGGTCTAACTATGGCTACACCTTC
. . TRBJ1-1 TRBV15 CATSRGFQGPAFF TGTGCCACCAGCAGAGGATTCCAAGGGCCAGCTTTCTTT
TRBD1 once TRBJ1-2 TRBV5-1 CASSPGTGQGYGYTF TGCGCCAGCAGCCCGGGGACAGGGCAGGGCTATGGCTACACCTTC
TRBD1 . TRBJ1-2 TRBV28 CASRPAGQAPPNYGYTF TGTGCCAGCAGACCTGCGGGACAGGCGCCCCCTAACTATGGCTACACCTTC
. . TRBJ1-1 TRBV4-3 CASSQDRVSAEAFF TGCGCCAGCAGCCAAGACAGGGTGTCGGCTGAAGCTTTCTTT
. . TRBJ2-3 TRBV19 CASSIGRADTQYF TGTGCCAGTAGTATAGGTCGGGCAGATACGCAGTATTTT
. few TRBJ1-2 TRBV29-1 CSVIPDSSNYGYTF TGCAGCGTTATTCCGGACAGCTCAAACTATGGCTACACCTTC
TRBD2 . TRBJ2-1 TRBV5-6 CASSPSGLAAYNEQFF TGTGCCAGCAGCCCGAGTGGACTAGCGGCCTACAATGAGCAGTTCTTC
TRBD1 . TRBJ2-3 TRBV7-9 CASSLADREPTDTQYF TGTGCCAGCAGCCTTGCGGACAGGGAACCCACAGATACGCAGTATTTT
. . TRBJ2-3 TRBV5-4 CASSQEGGADTQYF TGTGCCAGCAGCCAAGAAGGTGGCGCGGATACGCAGTATTTT
. . TRBJ1-2 TRBV29-1 CSVVGTDGYTF TGCAGCGTTGTGGGGACCGATGGCTACACCTTC
. . TRBJ2-7 TRBV11-2 CASSARYEQYF TGTGCCAGCAGCGCACGTTACGAGCAGTACTTC
. few TRBJ1-1 TRBV11-3 CASSQRGNTEAFF TGTGCCAGCAGCCAACGCGGGAACACTGAAGCTTTCTTT
. few TRBJ2-5 TRBV9 CASSPTGNGETQYF TGTGCCAGCAGCCCGACAGGCAACGGGGAGACCCAGTACTTC
. . TRBJ1-2 TRBV2 CASNPPGIGYGYTF TGTGCCAGCAACCCTCCGGGGATAGGCTATGGCTACACCTTC
. . TRBJ2-3 TRBV7-9 CASSQEGGADTQYF TGTGCCAGCAGCCAAGAAGGTGGCGCGGATACGCAGTATTTT
TRBD2 . TRBJ2-5 TRBV7-8 CASSPPKPGLVWKETQYF TGTGCCAGCAGCCCACCTAAGCCGGGACTAGTGTGGAAAGAGACCCAGTACTTC
. . TRBJ1-1 TRBV12-5 CASGRPVGTEAFF TGTGCTAGTGGCCGCCCAGTCGGCACTGAAGCTTTCTTT
. . TRBJ1-1 TRBV5-1 CASSLQKGQRLNTEAFF TGCGCCAGCAGCTTGCAAAAGGGCCAACGACTGAACACTGAAGCTTTCTTT
TRBD2 . TRBJ2-3 TRBV9 CASSIAGTSYGPDTQYF TGTGCCAGCAGCATAGCGGGGACTAGCTATGGTCCAGATACGCAGTATTTT
TRBD1 . TRBJ1-6 TRBV28 CASSSLPGQYNSPLHF TGTGCCAGCAGTTCTCTCCCGGGACAGTATAATTCACCCCTCCACTTT
. few TRBJ2-7 TRBV7-2 CASREGLSYEQYF TGTGCCAGCAGAGAGGGGTTATCCTACGAGCAGTACTTC
. . TRBJ2-3 TRBV9 CASSEWGTDTQYF TGTGCCAGCAGCGAGTGGGGCACAGATACGCAGTATTTT
. . TRBJ2-1 TRBV7-8 CASSFFGQFSYNEQFF TGTGCCAGCAGCTTTTTCGGACAGTTCTCCTACAATGAGCAGTTCTTC
. . TRBJ2-3 TRBV28 CASSFLGSTDTQYF TGTGCCAGCAGTTTTCTAGGCAGCACAGATACGCAGTATTTT
. few TRBJ2-2 TRBV5-1 CASSFTRANTGELFF TGCGCCAGCAGCTTCACCAGGGCGAACACCGGGGAGCTGTTTTTT
. . TRBJ1-4 TRBV4-3 CASSQDGWTVEEKLFF TGCGCCAGCAGCCAAGATGGTTGGACAGTCGAAGAAAAACTGTTTTTT
. . TRBJ2-7 TRBV30 CAWSVQSYEQYF TGTGCCTGGAGTGTACAGTCCTACGAGCAGTACTTC
TRBD1 few TRBJ1-4 TRBV4-3 CASSQDHLGTGLEKLFF TGCGCCAGCAGCCAAGACCATCTCGGGACAGGGTTGGAAAAACTGTTTTTT
. . TRBJ2-4 TRBV7-6 CASSLERGAKNIQYF TGTGCCAGCAGCTTAGAACGGGGAGCCAAAAACATTCAGTACTTC
TRBD2 . TRBJ2-4 TRBV2 CASSEGRGGLYIQYF TGTGCCAGCAGTGAGGGGCGGGGGGGCCTTTACATTCAGTACTTC
TRBD1 . TRBJ1-1 TRBV29-1 CSAETGKAFF TGCAGCGCCGAGACAGGGAAAGCTTTCTTT
. medium-sized TRBJ2-7 TRBV11-3 CASSLASDTSYEQYF TGTGCCAGCAGCTTAGCGTCGGACACCTCCTACGAGCAGTACTTC
. . TRBJ1-1 TRBV27 CASSPLDRTDTEAFF TGTGCCAGCAGTCCCCTGGACCGGACGGACACTGAAGCTTTCTTT
TRBD2 . TRBJ2-1 TRBV7-6 CASSPIAGDLNEQFF TGTGCCAGCAGCCCCATAGCGGGGGACCTCAATGAGCAGTTCTTC
. . TRBJ1-4 TRBV7-9 CASSLVYSGAGNEKLFF TGTGCCAGCAGCTTAGTGTATTCGGGGGCAGGGAATGAAAAACTGTTTTTT
. once TRBJ2-7 TRBV4-2 CASSQDRRGKEQYF TGTGCCAGCAGCCAAGACCGGAGGGGTAAAGAGCAGTACTTC
TRBD1 . TRBJ2-1 TRBV7-6 CASSPDAGTAPKRQFF TGTGCCAGCAGCCCAGACGCCGGGACAGCGCCGAAAAGGCAGTTCTTC